The rows below give T cell receptor beta chains drawn from one sample of a study of control samples from healthy donors and cancer patients. Some clones are missing from TCRdb's copy, which holds only in-frame ones; the method was immunoSEQ multiplex PCR. The table records about 180,000 clones, approximately 94% of them present only once. Material: blood. The receptors stem from a man younger than 40 in good health. Both conserved end residues are part of each CDR3. A D gene is named only where the DNA matches it firmly. The size field is filled for only some rows; it gives once, few, many or a size class.

v_gene	j_gene	d_gene	abundance	CDR3nt	CDR3aa
TRBV10-1	TRBJ1-6	TRBD1	-	TGCGCCAGCAGTGCAGGGACAGCCGGTAGTTCACCCCTCCACTTT	CASSAGTAGSSPLHF
TRBV9	TRBJ2-7	TRBD1	-	TGTGCCAGCAGCGCGGGACAGGGGACCGTGAGTGACGAGCAGTACTTC	CASSAGQGTVSDEQYF
TRBV29-1	TRBJ2-7	-	-	TGCAGCGTTGTAGCGGAAGACTCCTACGAGCAGTACTTC	CSVVAEDSYEQYF
TRBV27	TRBJ1-2	-	-	TGTGCCAGCAGGACAGATGGTGGCTACACCTTC	CASRTDGGYTF
TRBV27	TRBJ1-5	TRBD1	once	TGTGCCAGCAGTCTAACAGGGGGTAGCAATCAGCCCCAGCATTTT	CASSLTGGSNQPQHF
TRBV7-2	TRBJ1-5	-	-	TGTGCCAGCAGCTTAGGGTTTCTACAGCCCCAGCATTTT	CASSLGFLQPQHF
TRBV6-5	TRBJ1-5	TRBD1	-	TGTGCCAGCAGGACAGGGGAGAATCAGCCCCAGCATTTT	CASRTGENQPQHF
TRBV6-6	TRBJ1-4	-	-	TGTGCCAGCAGTTACGAAGGGGGTGTGAGAGAAAAACTGTTTTTT	CASSYEGGVREKLFF
TRBV18	TRBJ2-5	-	few	TGTGCCAGCTCACCATCAGAGACCCAGTACTTC	CASSPSETQYF
TRBV18	TRBJ2-7	TRBD1	-	TGTGCCAGCTCACCACTTGGACAGGGGGCTTCCTACGAGCAGTACTTC	CASSPLGQGASYEQYF
TRBV28	TRBJ2-7	-	-	TGTGCCAGCAGTCGGCTGGGACCCTACGAGCAGTACTTC	CASSRLGPYEQYF
TRBV7-3	TRBJ2-3	TRBD1	-	TGTGCCAGCAGCAAACAGGGGGGCACAGATACGCAGTATTTT	CASSKQGGTDTQYF
TRBV19	TRBJ1-3	-	-	TGTGCCAGTAGTATCCTCAGGGGAGCCGGAAACACCATATATTTT	CASSILRGAGNTIYF
TRBV6-5	TRBJ2-2	-	-	TGTGCCATCTCCGGGACCCCGAAGACCGGGGAGCTGTTTTTT	CAISGTPKTGELFF
TRBV4-1	TRBJ2-7	TRBD1	-	TGCGCCAGCAGCCTAACCGGGACAGGGCCCCACGAGCAGTACTTC	CASSLTGTGPHEQYF
TRBV7-6	TRBJ2-5	-	-	TGTGCCAGCAGCTCTCGGGCGGGCGGAAAAGAGACCCAGTACTTC	CASSSRAGGKETQYF
TRBV6-5	TRBJ2-1	-	-	TGTGCCAGCAGTTACAATTTCCAACCACCTTTCAATGAGCAGTTCTTC	CASSYNFQPPFNEQFF
TRBV2	TRBJ1-2	-	-	TGTGCCAGCAGTGAACGGCCTTACTATGGCTACACCTTC	CASSERPYYGYTF
TRBV27	TRBJ1-6	TRBD1	-	TGTGCCAGCAGTTGGACAGGGGCGGTGCCCCTCCACTTT	CASSWTGAVPLHF
TRBV5-1	TRBJ1-2	TRBD1	-	TGCGCCAGCAGCAAAGAGAGGGGACAGGGGTCGGATGGCTACACCTTC	CASSKERGQGSDGYTF
TRBV5-4	TRBJ1-1	TRBD1	once	TGTGCCAGCAGCCCGACAGGGAGAGAAGCTTTCTTT	CASSPTGREAFF
TRBV10-2	TRBJ2-7	-	-	TGCGCCAGCAGTGAGTCGAAAGGGTCCCGCTCCTACGAGCAGTACTTC	CASSESKGSRSYEQYF
TRBV11-2	TRBJ2-1	-	-	TGTGCCAGCAGCTTAGTGGGAGGCCCCTCCTACAATGAGCAGTTCTTC	CASSLVGGPSYNEQFF
TRBV5-1	TRBJ2-7	-	-	TGCGCCAGCAGCTTGGTCACACAGGGCTACGAGCAGTACTTC	CASSLVTQGYEQYF
TRBV19	TRBJ1-1	-	-	-	CASTPFGSGTTEAFF
TRBV28	TRBJ2-7	TRBD2	-	TGTGCCAGCAGTTTCTCGGGGCGGGAGGGCCGATACGAGCAGTACTTC	CASSFSGREGRYEQYF
TRBV2	TRBJ1-2	-	-	TGTGCCAGCAGTGGGACTTCCCTTTATGGCTACACCTTC	CASSGTSLYGYTF
TRBV30	TRBJ2-7	-	-	TGTGCCTGGGCGGAAGGGTCTCACGACGAGCAGTACTTC	CAWAEGSHDEQYF
TRBV5-1	TRBJ1-2	TRBD1	-	TGCGCCAGCAGCTTGGAGGGGGCGGACTATGGCTACACCTTC	CASSLEGADYGYTF
TRBV30	TRBJ1-1	-	-	TGTGCCTGGAGAGCGGTTATGAACACTGAAGCTTTCTTT	CAWRAVMNTEAFF
TRBV6-1	TRBJ1-1	TRBD1	many	TGTGCCAGCAGTGAACAGGGGGAGAACACTGAAGCTTTCTTT	CASSEQGENTEAFF
TRBV27	TRBJ2-7	-	-	TGTGCCAGCAGTTTAAGAGGGTCGTCCGCCTACGAGCAGTACTTC	CASSLRGSSAYEQYF
TRBV5-4	TRBJ2-1	-	-	TGTGCCAGCAGCTTGCTGGGTCACGATGAGCAGTTCTTC	CASSLLGHDEQFF
TRBV23-1	TRBJ2-7	-	-	TGCGCCAGCAGCCGGAAGGGGACAACTTCCTACGAGCAGTACTTC	CASSRKGTTSYEQYF
TRBV19	TRBJ1-1	-	-	TGTGCGTCAAACCTGGGGGGGGGCGAAGCTTTCTTT	CASNLGGGEAFF
TRBV5-1	TRBJ2-3	TRBD2	-	TGCGCCAGCAGCTTGGCCATTGGCGGGGGGAAGACAGATACGCAGTATTTT	CASSLAIGGGKTDTQYF
TRBV19	TRBJ2-1	-	-	TGTGCCAGTAGTTCCGGGACCCACAATGAGCAGTTCTTC	CASSSGTHNEQFF
TRBV4-3	TRBJ2-5	TRBD2	-	TGCGCCAGCAGCCAGGATATTAGCGGGGGATCTGAGACCCAGTACTTC	CASSQDISGGSETQYF
TRBV30	TRBJ2-7	TRBD2	-	TGTGCCTGGGGGGAGGGTATAAACTACGAGCAGTACTTC	CAWGEGINYEQYF
TRBV30	TRBJ2-2	TRBD1	-	TGTGCCTGGAGCGTCGGACAGGGGGACACCGGGGAGCTGTTTTTT	CAWSVGQGDTGELFF
TRBV18	TRBJ2-7	-	-	TGTGCCAGCTCACCGGGGCTGTACGAGCAGTACTTC	CASSPGLYEQYF
TRBV3-1/TRBV3-2	TRBJ1-1	-	-	TGTGCCAGCAGCCAAGCGCTCTTGAACACTGAAGCTTTCTTT	CASSQALLNTEAFF
TRBV10-2	TRBJ1-5	TRBD1	-	TGCGCCAGCCGTGGGACAGGGGGAAGTCAGCCCCAGCATTTT	CASRGTGGSQPQHF
TRBV5-1	TRBJ2-1	-	once	TGCGCCAGCAGATTGGTTGAGGGGAGTAATGAGCAGTTCTTC	CASRLVEGSNEQFF
TRBV9	TRBJ1-2	-	-	TGTGCCAGCAGCGTAGGTGTTCGGGGAGACTATGGCTACACCTTC	CASSVGVRGDYGYTF
TRBV19	TRBJ1-5	-	few	TGTGCCAGTAGTATAGATGGGTTTCGAGACCAGCCCCAGCATTTT	CASSIDGFRDQPQHF
TRBV7-2	TRBJ1-4	-	-	TGTGCCAGCAGTTCAGGGGTGGCTAATGAAAAACTGTTTTTT	CASSSGVANEKLFF
TRBV5-4	TRBJ1-6	-	-	TGTGCCAGCAGCTTGGTTGAGGGACCCCTCCACTTT	CASSLVEGPLHF
TRBV30	TRBJ1-6	-	-	TGTGCCTGGAGTGTACAAGGGAATTCACCCCTCCACTTT	CAWSVQGNSPLHF
TRBV28	TRBJ1-2	-	-	TGTGCCAGCAGTTTCGCTCTATCTATAGGTTCTAACTATGGCTACACCTTC	CASSFALSIGSNYGYTF
TRBV20-1	TRBJ2-1	-	-	TGCAGTGCTAGTCTCAGGGGCGGGAGACCCTACAATGAGCAGTTCTTC	CSASLRGGRPYNEQFF
TRBV7-9	TRBJ1-1	-	once	TGTGCCAGCAGCTTAGGGGGAGGGGTGGAAGCTTTCTTT	CASSLGGGVEAFF
TRBV27	TRBJ1-5	-	-	TGTGCCAGCAGTTGGGACGGCCAACTTCAGCCCCAGCATTTT	CASSWDGQLQPQHF
TRBV24-1	TRBJ1-6	-	-	TGTGCCACCAGTGATTCTGGACCGAATTCACCCCTCCACTTT	CATSDSGPNSPLHF
TRBV5-1	TRBJ2-1	-	-	TGCGCCAGCAGCCCCCCAGGGAAGAGCTCCTACAATGAGCAGTTCTTC	CASSPPGKSSYNEQFF